The 29 T cell receptor beta chains given below trace back to one sample, sequenced in a study of T cell changes during pregnancy in multiple sclerosis (dated by TCRdb to between 2019 and 2020). Libraries were built with the immunoSEQ multiplex PCR assay. TCRdb retrieved this table from immuneACCESS and kept in-frame rearrangements only. Not all clones are present; in checked studies, unresolved V genes account for under half, and no reason is known for the remainder. This sample is represented by about 45,000 clones; 91% of them were singletons. Jointly, the top ten make up 2.9% of the sample. The sequencing used CD8+ T cells from peripheral blood mononuclear cells, collected in the second trimester of pregnancy. These receptors originate from a female donor with multiple sclerosis, enrolled in a pregnancy study.

This clone was picked up one time. The chain couples TRBV9 to TRBJ1-2; 7 nucleotides agree with TRBD1. Trimming took 2 bases from V and 4 from J; bases not matched to a gene: 11. The V gene's germline CDR1 is SGDLS and CDR2 YYNGEE. The CDR3 loop spans 16 amino acids. CDR3 protein: CASSVPRGGQSYGYTF. DNA for the CDR3: TGTGCCAGCAGCGTCCCTCGTGGGGGACAGTCCTATGGCTACACCTTC.

The V call is TRBV6-5, the J call TRBJ1-2; 9 nucleotides line up with TRBD1. CDR3 size: 15 residues. Germline loops: CDR1 MNHEY, CDR2 SVGAGI. Losses at the gene ends were 4 bases for V and 3 bases for J; bases not matched to a gene: 6. The CDR3 loop is CASSLTGGSYYGYTF. The CDR3 DNA follows: TGTGCCAGCAGTTTGACAGGGGGTTCCTACTATGGCTACACCTTC.

J is TRBJ2-1 and V is TRBV6-5, with 9 bases fitting TRBD1. Trimming at V came to 7 bases and at J to 8 bases, leaving 9 bases not matched to a gene. Germline V gives CDR1 MNHEY, CDR2 SVGAGI. The CDR3 is 14 amino acids. CDR3 DNA: TGTGCCAGCAAACAACAGGGGGCTCTGGATGAGCAGTTCTTC. This translates into CASKQQGALDEQFF.

V gene TRBV7-9 combines with J gene TRBJ1-1; D is unclear. The germline CDR1 and CDR2 sequences are SEHNR and FQNEAQ (reference sequence). Trimming shortened V by 5 bases and J by 6 bases, and 13 bases separated the two germline ends. The CDR3 is 13 amino acids. The CDR3 spells CASSIDGEAEAFF. CDR3 sequence (DNA): TGTGCCAGCAGCATAGACGGGGAGGCTGAAGCTTTCTTT.

By proportion, this clone is medium-sized. This chain joins TRBV27 and TRBJ1-2; D is undetermined. The CDR3 spans 15 residues. V lost 1 base and J 6 bases, leaving 15 bases between the germline ends. Germline V gene data show CDR1 as MNHEY and CDR2 as SMNVEV (reference sequence). The CDR3 DNA sequence: TGTGCCAGCAGTTTATGGACGGACCTGAGGGATGGCTACACCTTC. Protein product: CASSLWTDLRDGYTF.

This chain joins TRBV27 and TRBJ2-2; 8 bases map to TRBD1. Trimming at V came to 6 bases and at J to 4 bases, leaving 7 bases not matched to a gene. From germline, CDR1 is MNHEY and CDR2 SMNVEV (reference sequence). The CDR3 consists of 15 residues. This CDR3 reads CASSIRQGPTGELFF. In nucleotides, the CDR3 is TGTGCCAGCAGCATAAGACAGGGGCCCACCGGGGAGCTGTTTTTT.

V gene TRBV7-8 combines with J gene TRBJ2-7; D may be TRBD2 (6 bases). V shed 6 bases and J shed 5 bases, with 17 bases lying between them. This CDR3 spans 14 amino acids. CDR1 is SGHVS, CDR2 FQNEAQ, per germline. CDR3: CASSQFGSLDEQYF. For the CDR3, the DNA is TGTGCCAGCAGTCAGTTCGGGAGTCTTGACGAGCAGTACTTC.

V usage is TRBV6-1 and J usage is TRBJ1-1; D is perhaps TRBD1 (6 bases). Trimming removed 6 bases at V and 11 bases at J, with 16 bases between. Looked up from germline, CDR1 is MNHNS and CDR2 is SASEGT. The CDR3 runs 12 residues. CDR3: CASSPAGVMAFF. CDR3 in DNA: TGTGCCAGCAGCCCTGCAGGGGTTATGGCTTTCTTT.

The CDR3 reads CASSQARGFYGYTF. CDR3 bases: TGTGCCAGCAGCCAAGCCAGGGGATTCTATGGCTACACCTTC. The chain joins TRBV14 to TRBJ1-2; perhaps TRBD1 as D (6 bases). The CDR3 length is 14 residues. Germline-derived CDR1 and CDR2 are SGHDN and FVKESK. V lost 1 base and J 4 bases, leaving 10 bases between the germline ends.

This chain joins TRBV4-1 and TRBJ2-2; 7 bases fit TRBD1. The V segment lost 2 bases and the J segment 4 bases; nucleotides outside the gene matches: 10. The CDR3 sequence is 17 residues long. Looked up from germline, CDR1 is MGHRA and CDR2 is YSYEKL. CDR3 bases: TGCGCCAGCAGCCAACCGAGACAGGGCGCGGGCACCGGGGAGCTGTTTTTT. It specifies CASSQPRQGAGTGELFF.

This sequence joins TRBV7-6 and TRBJ1-6, with 7 bases matching TRBD1. The germline V gene encodes CDR1 SGHVS and CDR2 FNYEAQ. V trimming: 5 bases; J trimming: 8 bases; junction bases outside the gene matches: 9. The CDR3 covers 15 residues. Here the CDR3 reads CASSPRTGGDSPLHF. CDR3 in DNA: TGTGCCAGCAGCCCTCGGACAGGCGGAGATTCACCCCTCCACTTT.

The rearrangement uses TRBV27 and TRBJ2-7, with D perhaps TRBD1 (6 bases). This CDR3 spans 13 amino acids. Germline CDR1 and CDR2: MNHEY and SMNVEV (reference sequence). Trimming pared 8 bases from V and 1 base from J, leaving 12 bases between. In DNA form, the CDR3 reads TGTGCCAGCGGTAAGACAGGTTCCTACGAGCAGTACTTC. It codes for CASGKTGSYEQYF.

This clone was seen just once. The chain carries TRBV7-9 and TRBJ1-2; no reliable D call. Trimming shortened V by 5 bases and J by 8 bases, and 12 bases separated the two germline ends. Germline V gene sequence: CDR1 SEHNR, CDR2 FQNEAQ (reference sequence). The CDR3 has 12 residues. The CDR3 spells CASSPSGKGYTF. CDR3 DNA: TGTGCCAGCAGCCCGTCGGGAAAGGGCTACACCTTC. The full variable domain, its missing parts supplied by reference TRBV7-9 and TRBJ1-2, is DTGVSQNPRHKITKRGQNVTFRCDPISEHNRLYWYRQTLGQGPEFLTYFQNEAQLEKSRLLSDRFSAERPKGSFSTLEIQRTEQGDSAMYLCASSPSGKGYTFGSGTRLTVV.

The rearrangement uses TRBV7-9 and TRBJ2-7; 11 nucleotides agree with TRBD1. This CDR3 comprises 14 residues. Germline V gene lookup returns CDR1 SEHNR and CDR2 FQNEAQ (reference sequence). V was clipped by 5 bases and J by 5 bases; unmatched bases: 5. Here the CDR3 reads CASSGQGAGHEQYF. CDR3 in DNA: TGTGCCAGCAGCGGACAGGGGGCCGGCCACGAGCAGTACTTC.

The CDR3 bases are TGTGCCAGCAGCTTGCCGGGACAGGGGAGAACCGGGGAGCTGTTTTTT. It translates to CASSLPGQGRTGELFF. The rearrangement links TRBV7-9 to TRBJ2-2, with 10 bases fitting TRBD1. Trimming cost V 3 bases and J 5 bases; bases outside gene matches: 6. The CDR3 runs 16 residues. The germline gives CDR1 SEHNR, CDR2 FQNEAQ (reference sequence).

The V gene is TRBV27, the J gene TRBJ1-1, with 11 positions matching TRBD1. The CDR3 covers 16 residues. J was trimmed by 5 bases and V by 6 bases; bases with no gene match: 11. Germline V gene data show CDR1 as MNHEY and CDR2 as SMNVEV (reference sequence). The CDR3 DNA sequence: TGTGCCAGCAGCTACGGGACAGGGGGGCTGCGGACTGAAGCTTTCTTT. Its protein product is CASSYGTGGLRTEAFF.

J is TRBJ2-7 and V is TRBV2, with D perhaps matching TRBD2 (5 bases). Germline values: CDR1 SNHLY, CDR2 FYNNEI. The CDR3 spans 15 residues. Deletions cut 8 bases from V and 1 base from J, with 18 bases between. CDR3: CASGLSLASSYEQYF. The CDR3 DNA reads TGTGCCAGCGGACTCAGTCTGGCCTCTTCCTACGAGCAGTACTTC.

The V and J genes are TRBV30 and TRBJ1-6; 9 nucleotides align to TRBD1. V was clipped by 1 base and J by 8 bases; unmatched bases: 3. CDR3 size: 14 residues. The germline V gene has CDR1 GTSNPN and CDR2 SVGIG (reference sequence). The CDR3 loop is CAWSGGQGYSPLHF. The CDR3 nucleotides are TGTGCCTGGAGTGGGGGACAGGGATATTCACCCCTCCACTTT.

This clone was seen a single time. The chain links TRBV5-6 to TRBJ1-2; TRBD1 aligns across 7 bases. The CDR3 totals 15 residues. V lost 0 bases to trimming and J lost 4 bases; unmatched junction nucleotides: 6. Germline loops: CDR1 SGHDT, CDR2 YYEEEE. The CDR3, as DNA: TGTGCCAGCAGCTTGGCCCGACAGGGCCCCTATGGCTACACCTTC. The encoded protein is CASSLARQGPYGYTF. The full variable domain, in which reference TRBV5-6 and TRBJ1-2 provide the parts outside the CDR3, is DAGVTQSPTHLIKTRGQQVTLRCSPKSGHDTVSWYQQALGQGPQFIFQYYEEEERQRGNFPDRFSGHQFPNYSSELNVNALLLGDSALYLCASSLARQGPYGYTFGSGTRLTVV.

This rearrangement joins TRBV15 to TRBJ2-7, with 7 bases that match TRBD1. CDR1 LNHNV and CDR2 YYDKDF come from the germline V gene (reference sequence). This CDR3 is built from 14 residues. V dropped 5 bases and J dropped 2; count of bases not matched to a gene: 6. The CDR3 bases are TGTGCCACCAGCCCGACAGGGATAGCCTACGAGCAGTACTTC. This encodes CATSPTGIAYEQYF.

Here the CDR3 reads CASSWDSESPGYTF. The CDR3 DNA follows: TGTGCCAGCAGTTGGGACAGCGAAAGCCCTGGCTACACCTTC. The chain is built from TRBV6-6 and TRBJ1-2; 7 bases are a match to TRBD1. V lost 4 bases, J lost 7 bases, and 9 bases stayed unmatched. The CDR3 runs 14 residues. CDR1 and CDR2 from the germline V gene are MNHNY and SVGAGI (reference sequence).

The gene calls are TRBV4-1 and TRBJ2-3; maybe TRBD2 (5 bases). Germline V CDR1 and CDR2: MGHRA, YSYEKL. The CDR3 consists of 16 residues. V lost 0 bases and J lost 4, with 14 bases in between. The CDR3 DNA follows: TGCGCCAGCAGCCAAGATGTGGCTAACGGGGCAGATACGCAGTATTTT. As protein: CASSQDVANGADTQYF.

The rearrangement uses TRBV7-3 and TRBJ2-1; TRBD1 aligns across 9 bases. The ends lost 5 bases at V and 5 bases at J; junction bases unmatched: 13. Germline CDR1 reads SGHTA; CDR2 reads FQGTGA. This CDR3 comprises 17 residues. CDR3 DNA sequence: TGTGCCAGCAGCAACGACCCGGGACAGGGATTCGACAATGAGCAGTTCTTC. As protein: CASSNDPGQGFDNEQFF. Full variable domain (rest looked up from reference TRBV7-3 and TRBJ2-1): GAGVSQTPSNKVTEKGKYVELRCDPISGHTALYWYRQSLGQGPEFLIYFQGTGAADDSGLPNDRFFAVRPEGSVSTLKIQRTERGDSAVYLCASSNDPGQGFDNEQFFGPGTRLTVL.

The rearrangement links TRBV2 to TRBJ2-7, with TRBD1 identical over 8 bases. Germline V gene sequence: CDR1 SNHLY, CDR2 FYNNEI. V dropped 6 bases and J dropped 3; count of bases not matched to a gene: 10. The CDR3 spans 15 residues. The CDR3 spells CASSIDRGQGYEQYF. CDR3 DNA sequence: TGTGCCAGCAGCATCGACAGGGGCCAGGGCTACGAGCAGTACTTC.

The rearrangement joins TRBV19 to TRBJ1-4, with a possible D match to TRBD1 (5 bases). The ends were cut back, 7 bases at V and 4 bases at J, with 16 bases in the middle. This CDR3 contains 15 residues. Germline V gene lookup returns CDR1 LNHDA and CDR2 SQIVND (reference sequence). CDR3 nucleotides: TGTGCCAGTAAGACCAGGCAGGGCAGTAATGAAAAACTGTTTTTT. The encoded protein is CASKTRQGSNEKLFF.

V is TRBV9 and J is TRBJ2-7, with D perhaps matching TRBD2 (6 bases). The CDR3 loop spans 15 amino acids. The germline gives CDR1 SGDLS, CDR2 YYNGEE. The V and J ends lost 1 base and 5 bases respectively, with 16 bases between them. In nucleotides, the CDR3 is TGTGCCAGCAGCGTATCGGAGGGGAAACGAAACGAGCAGTACTTC. It codes for CASSVSEGKRNEQYF.

V is TRBV14 and J is TRBJ1-1, with no clear D. V was clipped by 1 base and J by 5 bases, with 8 bases between them. The CDR3 extends over 13 amino acids. Germline CDR1 is SGHDN and CDR2 is FVKESK. CDR3 in DNA: TGTGCCAGCAGCCAAGGAGAGAGAACTGAAGCTTTCTTT. Translation gives CASSQGERTEAFF.

The CDR3 protein is CASSPTLTWLYGYTF. CDR3 coding DNA: TGTGCCAGCAGCCCGACCTTGACATGGCTCTATGGCTACACCTTC. The J gene is TRBJ1-2, the V gene TRBV7-6; no firm D call. The V and J ends lost 5 bases and 4 bases respectively, with 17 bases between them. Per the germline V gene, CDR1 is SGHVS and CDR2 is FNYEAQ. The CDR3 consists of 15 residues.

This chain connects TRBV5-8 to TRBJ2-7, with D possibly TRBD2 on 5 matching bases. V gave up 5 bases and J gave up 2 bases, with 8 bases separating them. Germline CDR1 is SGHTS and CDR2 is YDEGEE. The CDR3 sequence is 12 residues long. The CDR3 DNA follows: TGTGCCAGCAGTCCGGGAACCTACGAGCAGTACTTC. Its protein is CASSPGTYEQYF.